This section outlines one TCR beta chain sequence together with its context. The V gene lost 5 bases and the J gene lost 0 bases, with 7 bases spanning the gap. This CDR3 region has 13 residues. Germline V gives CDR1 MNHEY, CDR2 SVGAGI. The record originates from a study of blood T cell repertoires in COVID-19. Study-wide context: Samples of COVID-19 (acute and convalescent) were obtained from the United States, Italy and Spain.

TCRdb's table, derived via immunoSEQ multiplex PCR, lists solely in-frame clones and lacks some. This sample has around 100,000 clones, with over 75% found just once. This chain uses TRBV6-5 with TRBJ1-1, with unresolved D. The TCR was taken from a man aged 45-60 years with acute or convalescent COVID-19. Input material: peripheral blood. The CDR3 loop reads CASSKQLNTEAFF. The CDR3 DNA follows: TGTGCCAGCAGTAAACAGTTGAACACTGAAGCTTTCTTT.